These 31 T cell receptor beta chains share one sample of origin, sequenced in a study of post-analysis software for immune sequencing data. The study, taken as a whole, reports: About 5 TRBV segments (TRBV5-6, TRBV5-1 and TRBV20-1 among them) occurred more frequently in patients than in controls.

Their specific antigens are unknown. Unique molecular identifiers tagged the TCR beta cDNA libraries. TCRdb re-called the PCR reads with MiXCR, one entry per CDR3 protein. This repertoire shows hundreds of thousands of distinct CDR3 sequences, just under 30% found once; its top ten account for roughly 0.57%. Sample: blood. The origin of the receptors is a girl between 10 and 17 years old with multiple sclerosis.

The chain has TRBV5-5 and TRBJ1-4; D remains ambiguous. Trimming took 3 bases from V and 4 from J, leaving 10 bases between them. Germline assignment: CDR1 SGHKS and CDR2 YYEKEE (reference sequence). This CDR3 spans 14 amino acids. In DNA, the CDR3 is TGTGCCAGCAGCTACCGGGATGATAATGAAAAACTGTTTTTT. Amino acid sequence: CASSYRDDNEKLFF.

The rearrangement uses TRBV27 and TRBJ2-5, with TRBD1 matching over 7 bases. The germline CDR1 and CDR2 sequences are MNHEY and SMNVEV (reference sequence). After removal of 8 bases from V and 1 base from J, the junction contained 13 bases not matched to a gene. The CDR3 length is 16 residues. For the CDR3, the DNA is TGTGCCAGCGGACATACAGGGGCTACTCTCCAAGAGACCCAGTACTTC. Translated: CASGHTGATLQETQYF.

The V gene is TRBV20-1, the J gene TRBJ2-5, with 7 nucleotides matching TRBD2. The CDR3 sequence is 12 residues long. CDR1 DFQATT and CDR2 SNEGSKA come from the germline V gene (reference sequence). Germline trimming cut 7 bases from V and 2 bases from J; bases unmatched to any gene: 4. CDR3 coding DNA: TGCAGTGGTGGGACTACACAAGAGACCCAGTACTTC. Translation gives CSGGTTQETQYF.

The J gene is TRBJ1-1, the V gene TRBV10-3; unclear D gene. Germline CDR1 reads ENHRY; CDR2 reads SYGVKD. This CDR3 region has 14 residues. V was cut by 6 bases and J by 1 base, with 12 bases left in between. CDR3 DNA sequence: TGTGCCATCAGAACCCAGAGCCCGAACACTGAAGCTTTCTTT. This codes for CAIRTQSPNTEAFF.

The chain combines TRBV20-1 with TRBJ2-1; TRBD1 matches at 12 bases. CDR3 size: 15 residues. Germline CDR1 DFQATT, CDR2 SNEGSKA (reference sequence). V dropped 4 bases and J dropped 8; count of bases not matched to a gene: 9. In nucleotides, the CDR3 is TGCAGTGCTACGGATCGGGACAGGGGGCTAGATGAGCAGTTCTTC. Translating gives CSATDRDRGLDEQFF.

The gene calls are TRBV5-1 and TRBJ2-5, with D perhaps matching TRBD2 (6 bases). Germline V gene lookup returns CDR1 SGHRS and CDR2 YFSETQ. The CDR3 loop spans 14 amino acids. Trimming took off 4 bases at V and 5 bases at J, with 15 bases between the two ends. CDR3 amino acids: CASSVGGIEETQYF. Written as DNA, the CDR3 is TGCGCCAGCAGCGTTGGGGGGATTGAGGAGACCCAGTACTTC.

The chain is built from TRBV14 and TRBJ2-3, with TRBD2 matching over 10 bases. This CDR3 comprises 15 residues. Germline assignment: CDR1 SGHDN and CDR2 FVKESK. Trimming at V came to 2 bases and at J to 5 bases, leaving 4 bases not matched to a gene. The CDR3 spells CASSQPAGGLDTQYF. CDR3 bases: TGTGCCAGCAGCCAACCAGCGGGGGGGCTAGATACGCAGTATTTT.

The chain is built from TRBV7-6 and TRBJ1-2, with D possibly matching TRBD1 (5 bases). Germline CDR1 and CDR2: SGHVS and FNYEAQ. The CDR3 runs to 12 residues. Trimming took 6 bases from V and 7 from J, leaving 12 bases between them. The CDR3 here is CASSSGTSGYTF. The CDR3 DNA sequence: TGTGCCAGCAGTTCCGGGACGTCTGGCTACACCTTC. Complete variable domain (other parts from reference TRBV7-6 and TRBJ1-2): GAGVSQSPRYKVTKRGQDVALRCDPISGHVSLYWYRQALGQGPEFLTYFNYEAQQDKSGLPNDRFSAERPEGSISTLTIQRTEQRDSAMYRCASSSGTSGYTFGSGTRLTVV.

This clonotype appeared a few times. The genes are TRBV20-1 and TRBJ2-7; D perhaps matches TRBD2 (5 bases). The V and J ends lost 3 bases and 0 bases respectively, with 12 bases between them. The CDR3 length is 14 residues. CDR1 is DFQATT, CDR2 SNEGSKA, per germline (reference sequence). Here the CDR3 reads CSARESGFSYEQYF. The CDR3, as DNA: TGCAGTGCTAGGGAATCGGGATTCTCCTACGAGCAGTACTTC.

The chain is built from TRBV6-6 and TRBJ1-1; the D gene is possibly TRBD1 (6 bases). The CDR3 runs to 15 residues. The V gene lost 4 bases and the J gene lost 4 bases, with 16 bases spanning the gap. Germline loops: CDR1 MNHNY, CDR2 SVGAGI (reference sequence). The CDR3 loop is CASSSNREGGTEAFF. The CDR3 coding sequence is TGTGCCAGCAGTTCCAACAGGGAGGGGGGCACTGAAGCTTTCTTT.

This clonotype was counted many times. V gene TRBV6-5 combines with J gene TRBJ2-1, with D possibly being TRBD1 or TRBD2 (6 bases each). This CDR3 has 14 amino acids. Germline V gene data show CDR1 as MNHEY and CDR2 as SVGAGI. V lost 6 bases to trimming and J lost 5 bases, with 14 bases between them. The CDR3 reads CASRSGDFHNEQFF. CDR3 bases: TGTGCCAGCAGATCAGGGGACTTTCACAATGAGCAGTTCTTC.

V is TRBV7-9 and J is TRBJ2-5; D might be TRBD1 (5 bases). Germline values: CDR1 SEHNR, CDR2 FQNEAQ (reference sequence). The CDR3 runs to 13 residues. V lost 3 bases to trimming and J lost 7 bases, with 12 bases between them. CDR3 nucleotides: TGTGCCAGCAGCTTGTCAGGGCCCGGGACCCAGTACTTC. This encodes CASSLSGPGTQYF. The full variable domain, its missing parts supplied by reference TRBV7-9 and TRBJ2-5, is DTGVSQNPRHKITKRGQNVTFRCDPISEHNRLYWYRQTLGQGPEFLTYFQNEAQLEKSRLLSDRFSAERPKGSFSTLEIQRTEQGDSAMYLCASSLSGPGTQYFGPGTRLLVL.

This clonotype was detected only a few times. This rearrangement joins TRBV3-1 to TRBJ1-2, with D possibly being TRBD1 (5 bases). Trimming shortened V by 0 bases and J by 4 bases, and 9 bases separated the two germline ends. The CDR3 contains 14 residues. CDR1 and CDR2 from the germline V gene are LGHDT and YNNKEL (reference sequence). CDR3 residues: CASSQDEGSYGYTF. CDR3 DNA sequence: TGTGCCAGCAGCCAAGATGAGGGGAGCTATGGCTACACCTTC. Full variable domain (outside the CDR3, taken from reference TRBV3-1 and TRBJ1-2): DTAVSQTPKYLVTQMGNDKSIKCEQNLGHDTMYWYKQDSKKFLKIMFSYNNKELIINETVPNRFSPKSPDKAHLNLHINSLELGDSAVYFCASSQDEGSYGYTFGSGTRLTVV.

The chain employs TRBV5-5 and TRBJ2-7, with D possibly matching TRBD1 (6 bases). Germline V CDR1 and CDR2: SGHKS, YYEKEE (reference sequence). Trimming stripped 0 bases from V and 12 bases from J, with 19 bases between. The CDR3 extends over 14 amino acids. In DNA form, the CDR3 reads TGTGCCAGCAGCTTGGCCGGGACAACCCCCTGGCGGTACTTC. Amino acid sequence: CASSLAGTTPWRYF.

CDR3: CASSLEVGSSYEQYF. The CDR3 DNA reads as TGTGCCAGCAGCTTAGAAGTAGGAAGCTCCTACGAGCAGTACTTC. V usage is TRBV11-2 and J usage is TRBJ2-7, with D uncertain. The V gene's germline CDR1 is SGHAT and CDR2 FQNNGV. The length of the CDR3 is 15 residues. V was trimmed by 0 bases and J by 0 bases, leaving 9 bases between them.

The V call is TRBV10-3, the J call TRBJ1-5, with D tentatively TRBD1 (5 bases). Germline V gives CDR1 ENHRY, CDR2 SYGVKD. CDR3 length: 15 amino acids. The germline V and J ends were trimmed by 3 bases and 9 bases, with 18 bases remaining between them. The CDR3 reads CAISETGDVLRPQHF. CDR3 coding DNA: TGTGCCATCAGTGAAACAGGCGATGTCCTCCGGCCCCAGCATTTT.

The chain is built from TRBV7-9 and TRBJ1-2; 7 bases map to TRBD1. There are 15 residues in the CDR3. V gave up 0 bases and J gave up 8 bases; unmatched junction bases: 9. Germline V CDR1 and CDR2: SEHNR, FQNEAQ (reference sequence). For the CDR3, the DNA is TGTGCCAGCAGCTTAGCAGGACAGGTCGTTCAGGGCTACACCTTC. Its translation: CASSLAGQVVQGYTF. The variable domain in full, with the rest retrieved from reference TRBV7-9 and TRBJ1-2, is DTGVSQNPRHKITKRGQNVTFRCDPISEHNRLYWYRQTLGQGPEFLTYFQNEAQLEKSRLLSDRFSAERPKGSFSTLEIQRTEQGDSAMYLCASSLAGQVVQGYTFGSGTRLTVV.

This clonotype was detected only a few times. The rearrangement links TRBV12-3 or TRBV12-4 to TRBJ2-1; tentatively, D is TRBD1 or TRBD2 (5 bases each). The ends were cut back, 7 bases at V and 10 bases at J, with 23 bases in the middle. This CDR3 has 15 amino acids. This chain's CDR3 is CASIVGEWFPLEQFF. The CDR3 coding sequence is TGTGCCAGCATAGTGGGGGAGTGGTTCCCCTTAGAGCAGTTCTTC.

This clonotype came up a few times. This rearrangement joins TRBV27 to TRBJ2-7, with 10 bases matching TRBD2. This CDR3 has 15 amino acids. From germline, CDR1 is MNHEY and CDR2 SMNVEV (reference sequence). The V gene end was trimmed by 5 bases and the J gene end by 5 bases; junction bases not matched to a gene: 9. For the CDR3, the DNA is TGTGCCAGCAGTCCGCCGGGACTAGCGCAAAACGAGCAGTACTTC. Translation: CASSPPGLAQNEQYF.

V usage is TRBV5-1 and J usage is TRBJ2-5; the match to TRBD1 covers 8 bases. The CDR3 totals 15 residues. The ends lost 4 bases at V and 5 bases at J; junction bases unmatched: 10. Germline values: CDR1 SGHRS, CDR2 YFSETQ. The CDR3 bases are TGCGCCAGCAGCCCAGCAGGGACAGGTGGGGAGACCCAGTACTTC. It translates to CASSPAGTGGETQYF.

The sample holds a few counts of this clonotype. The chain recombines TRBV12-3 or TRBV12-4 with TRBJ1-1; D might be TRBD1 (5 bases). Deletions cut 5 bases from V and 4 bases from J, with 20 bases between. CDR3 length: 16 amino acids. DNA for the CDR3: TGTGCCAGCAGTCCCCGGACGGGGGTGGGGACCACTGAAGCTTTCTTT. This sequence encodes CASSPRTGVGTTEAFF.

The table lists this clonotype with many counts. The genes are TRBV5-1 and TRBJ1-2, with TRBD1 matching 7 bases. This CDR3 has 13 amino acids. Trimming took 0 bases from V and 6 from J; bases not matched to a gene: 2. Germline values: CDR1 SGHRS, CDR2 YFSETQ. The CDR3, as DNA: TGCGCCAGCAGCTTGGGGCAGGGGGATGGCTACACCTTC. Translated, it gives CASSLGQGDGYTF.

The J gene is TRBJ1-2, the V gene TRBV29-1; D remains unclear. V lost 3 bases and J 3 bases, leaving 8 bases between the germline ends. Germline V lookup: CDR1 SQVTM, CDR2 ANQGSEA. This CDR3 comprises 12 residues. Here the CDR3 reads CSVEREDYGYTF. CDR3 DNA: TGCAGCGTTGAGCGGGAAGACTATGGCTACACCTTC. The entire variable domain, with the rest obtained from reference TRBV29-1 and TRBJ1-2, is as follows: SAVISQKPSRDICQRGTSLTIQCQVDSQVTMMFWYRQQPGQSLTLIATANQGSEATYESGFVIDKFPISRPNLTFSTLTVSNMSPEDSSIYLCSVEREDYGYTFGSGTRLTVV.

The chain uses TRBV20-1 and TRBJ2-6; D is unclear. Per germline, CDR1 DFQATT and CDR2 SNEGSKA (reference sequence). V lost 2 bases to trimming and J lost 1 base, with 12 bases between them. The CDR3 is made up of 16 amino acids. The CDR3 DNA is TGCAGTGCTAGAATTCCGAGTCGGTCTGGGGCCAACGTCCTGACTTTC. This codes for CSARIPSRSGANVLTF.

This clonotype was seen a few times. V usage is TRBV28 and J usage is TRBJ2-7, with 7 bases lining up with TRBD2. With 2 bases clipped from V and 4 bases from J, the junction kept 5 bases outside the gene matches. CDR3 length equals 14 residues. Per the germline V gene, CDR1 is MDHEN and CDR2 is SYDVKM. The CDR3 bases are TGTGCCAGCAGTTTAAACGGGAGGTTTTACGAGCAGTACTTC. Protein sequence: CASSLNGRFYEQYF.

This clonotype was counted at least ten times. The genes are TRBV6-4 and TRBJ2-1; no definite D call. The length of the CDR3 is 15 residues. Deletions cut 0 bases from V and 3 bases from J, with 9 bases between. The germline V gene has CDR1 MRHNA and CDR2 SNTAGT. DNA of the CDR3: TGTGCCAGCAGTGACTCGAGGTCGAGCTACAATGAGCAGTTCTTC. Translation gives CASSDSRSSYNEQFF.

This clonotype was recorded a few times. V gene TRBV28 combines with J gene TRBJ2-4; D is ambiguous. The end of the DNA is better explained by TRBJ2-5, so the J call may be wrong. The CDR3 loop spans 13 amino acids. Germline lookup yields CDR1 MDHEN and CDR2 SYDVKM. CDR3 in amino acids: CASSPYTQETQYF. CDR3 nucleotides: TGTGCCAGCAGTCCCTATACACAAGAGACCCAGTACTTC.

This clonotype was seen a few times. This chain links TRBV3-1 with TRBJ2-1; D may correspond to TRBD1 or TRBD2 (5 bases each). Looked up from germline, CDR1 is LGHDT and CDR2 is YNNKEL (reference sequence). Trimming took 3 bases from V and 6 from J, leaving 18 bases between them. The CDR3 runs 16 residues. The CDR3 DNA sequence: TGTGCCAGCAGCCATACGGGACCCCTTCTTGGCAATGAGCAGTTCTTC. The encoded protein is CASSHTGPLLGNEQFF.

This sequence joins TRBV29-1 and TRBJ2-5; 8 nucleotides line up with TRBD1. Germline values: CDR1 SQVTM, CDR2 ANQGSEA. This CDR3 contains 14 residues. With V trimmed by 5 bases and J by 11 bases, 16 bases remained unmatched. The CDR3 sequence is CSVTGQGAIDEQYF. The DNA for the CDR3 is TGCAGCGTTACGGGTCAGGGGGCGATTGATGAGCAGTACTTC.

This clonotype was seen a few times. The V gene is TRBV6-6, the J gene TRBJ2-7, with TRBD2 matching 8 bases. The germline V gene encodes CDR1 MNHNY and CDR2 SVGAGI (reference sequence). Trimming cost V 6 bases and J 2 bases; bases outside gene matches: 9. CDR3 length: 15 residues. CDR3 nucleotide sequence: TGTGCCAGCAGCTACCCCGGGACTAGTGCCTACGAGCAGTACTTC. It translates to CASSYPGTSAYEQYF.

This clonotype was observed once. The V and J genes are TRBV28 and TRBJ1-5; unclear D gene. V shed 6 bases and J shed 5 bases, with 5 bases lying between them. This CDR3 contains 11 residues. Germline V CDR1 and CDR2: MDHEN, SYDVKM. In DNA form, the CDR3 reads TGTGCCAGCAGGGACGATCAGCCCCAGCATTTT. This codes for CASRDDQPQHF.